The clone carrying this T cell receptor (beta chain) has just one count. Its antigen is still unknown. These data are taken from a study of shared clonotypes between healthy human individuals. Trimming removed 5 bases from V and 0 bases from J, with 11 bases in between. The CDR3 loop spans 14 amino acids. Germline V gene lookup returns CDR1 SGHRS and CDR2 YFSETQ. Study outcomes and limitations: A reduction in generation probabilities was seen for non-shared clonotypes relative to those shared by all four donors. Donor clonotype sharing was expected to depend on sequencing depth.

Only in-frame clones appear in the TCRdb table, and some are missing; sequencing was by immunoSEQ multiplex PCR. The data show around 1.4 million clones, just under 99% seen once. The sequenced sample consisted of naive CD4+ T cells sorted from blood. The subset: CD45RA+ positively selected. This TCR came from a man aged 25-45 years in good health. V and J are TRBV5-1 and TRBJ1-1; D remains ambiguous. The CDR3 loop is CASRLRSMNTEAFF. Here the CDR3 DNA reads TGCGCCAGCAGATTACGGTCCATGAACACTGAAGCTTTCTTT.